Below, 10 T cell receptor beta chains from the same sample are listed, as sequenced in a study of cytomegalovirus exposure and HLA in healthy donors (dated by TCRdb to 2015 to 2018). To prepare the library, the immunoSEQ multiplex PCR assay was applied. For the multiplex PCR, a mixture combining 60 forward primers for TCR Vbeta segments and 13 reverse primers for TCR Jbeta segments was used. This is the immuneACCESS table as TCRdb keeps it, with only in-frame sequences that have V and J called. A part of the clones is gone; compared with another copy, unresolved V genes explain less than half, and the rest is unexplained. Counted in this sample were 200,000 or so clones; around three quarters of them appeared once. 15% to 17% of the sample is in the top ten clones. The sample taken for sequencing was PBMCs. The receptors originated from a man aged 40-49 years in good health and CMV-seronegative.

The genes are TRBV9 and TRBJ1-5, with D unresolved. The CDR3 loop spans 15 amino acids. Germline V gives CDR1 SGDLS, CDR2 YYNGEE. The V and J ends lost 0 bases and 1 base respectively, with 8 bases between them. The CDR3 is CASSVGGSSNQPQHF. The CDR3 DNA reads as TGTGCCAGCAGCGTAGGCGGTTCGAGCAATCAGCCCCAGCATTTT.

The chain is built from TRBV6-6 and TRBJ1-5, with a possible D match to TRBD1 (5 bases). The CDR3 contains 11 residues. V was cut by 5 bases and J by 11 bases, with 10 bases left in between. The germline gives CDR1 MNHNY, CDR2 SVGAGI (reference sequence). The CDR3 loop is CASSQKGAQHF. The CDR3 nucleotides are TGTGCCAGCAGTCAAAAAGGGGCCCAGCATTTT.

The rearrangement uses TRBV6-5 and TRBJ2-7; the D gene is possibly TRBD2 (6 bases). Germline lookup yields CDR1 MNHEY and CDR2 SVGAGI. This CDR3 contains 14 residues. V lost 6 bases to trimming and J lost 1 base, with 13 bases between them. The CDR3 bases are TGTGCCAGCAGACCAGACGGACTATCCTACGAGCAGTACTTC. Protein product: CASRPDGLSYEQYF.

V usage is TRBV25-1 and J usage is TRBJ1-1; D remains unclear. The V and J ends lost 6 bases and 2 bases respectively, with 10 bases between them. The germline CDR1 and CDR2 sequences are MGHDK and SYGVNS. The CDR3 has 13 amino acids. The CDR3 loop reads CASSSGGNTEAFF. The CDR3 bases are TGTGCCAGCAGCTCGGGAGGAAACACTGAAGCTTTCTTT.

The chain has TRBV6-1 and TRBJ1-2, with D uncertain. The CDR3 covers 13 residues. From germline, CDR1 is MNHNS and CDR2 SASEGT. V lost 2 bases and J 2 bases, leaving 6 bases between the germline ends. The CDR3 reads CASSESGNYGYTF. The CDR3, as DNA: TGTGCCAGCAGTGAATCGGGGAACTATGGCTACACCTTC.

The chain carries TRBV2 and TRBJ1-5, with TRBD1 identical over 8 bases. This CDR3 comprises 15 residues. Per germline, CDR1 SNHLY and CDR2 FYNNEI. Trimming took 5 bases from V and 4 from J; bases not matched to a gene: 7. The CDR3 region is CASSSGTGNNQPQHF. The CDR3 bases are TGTGCCAGCAGTTCCGGGACAGGTAATAATCAGCCCCAGCATTTT.

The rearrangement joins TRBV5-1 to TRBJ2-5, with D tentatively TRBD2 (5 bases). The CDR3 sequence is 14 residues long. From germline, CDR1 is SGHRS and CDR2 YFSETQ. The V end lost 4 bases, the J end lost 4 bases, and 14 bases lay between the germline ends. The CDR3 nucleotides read TGCGCCAGCAGCAGAGGCCCAGAGGGAGAGACCCAGTACTTC. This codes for CASSRGPEGETQYF.

Here the CDR3 reads CASSPVDRPRIDYGYTF. CDR3 in DNA: TGTGCCAGCAGCCCAGTGGACAGGCCTAGGATTGACTATGGCTACACCTTC. The chain employs TRBV4-2 and TRBJ1-2, with 7 bases matching TRBD1. Germline loops: CDR1 LGHNA, CDR2 YNFKEQ. This CDR3 spans 17 amino acids. V trimming: 4 bases; J trimming: 3 bases; junction bases outside the gene matches: 14.

The DNA for the CDR3 is TGCGCCAGCAGCTTACAGGGTCCCCAAGAGACCCAGTACTTC. Translated: CASSLQGPQETQYF. The chain links TRBV5-1 to TRBJ2-5, with a tentative D call TRBD1 (6 bases). Germline CDR1 SGHRS, CDR2 YFSETQ. Trimming pared 2 bases from V and 1 base from J, leaving 9 bases between. The CDR3 covers 14 residues. Using reference TRBV5-1 and TRBJ2-5 for the parts outside the CDR3, the full variable domain is KAGVTQTPRYLIKTRGQQVTLSCSPISGHRSVSWYQQTPGQGLQFLFEYFSETQRNKGNFPGRFSGRQFSNSRSEMNVSTLELGDSALYLCASSLQGPQETQYFGPGTRLLVL.

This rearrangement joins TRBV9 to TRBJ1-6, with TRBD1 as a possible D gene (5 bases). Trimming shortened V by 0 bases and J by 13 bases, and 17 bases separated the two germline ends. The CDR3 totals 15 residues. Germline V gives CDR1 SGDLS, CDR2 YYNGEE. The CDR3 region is CASSVAWDGGGPLHF. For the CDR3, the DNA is TGTGCCAGCAGCGTAGCTTGGGACGGGGGGGGTCCCCTCCACTTT.